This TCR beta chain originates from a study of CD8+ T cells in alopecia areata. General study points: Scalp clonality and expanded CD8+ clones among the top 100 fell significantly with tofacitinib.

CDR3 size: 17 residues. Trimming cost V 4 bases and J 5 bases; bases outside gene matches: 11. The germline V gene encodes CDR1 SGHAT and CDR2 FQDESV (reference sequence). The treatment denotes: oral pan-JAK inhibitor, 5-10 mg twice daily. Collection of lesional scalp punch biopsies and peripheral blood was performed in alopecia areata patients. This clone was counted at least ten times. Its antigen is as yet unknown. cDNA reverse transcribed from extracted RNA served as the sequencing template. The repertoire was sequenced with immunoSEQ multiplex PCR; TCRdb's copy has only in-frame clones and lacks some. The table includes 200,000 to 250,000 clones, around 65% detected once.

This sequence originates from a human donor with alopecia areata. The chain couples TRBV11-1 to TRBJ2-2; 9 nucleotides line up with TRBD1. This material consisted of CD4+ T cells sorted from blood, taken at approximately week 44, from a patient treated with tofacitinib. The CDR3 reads CASSSPPGQGQTGELFF. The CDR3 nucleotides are TGTGCCAGCAGCTCACCCCCGGGACAGGGTCAGACCGGGGAGCTGTTTTTT.